This record covers a single TCR beta chain. The antigen is not known. Triplicate sorting captured 300,000 to 350,000 cells each from every CD8+ T cell subset. The CDR3 runs 12 residues. Germline CDR1 SQVTM, CDR2 ANQGSEA. The sample comes from a study of CXCR3-negative and CXCR3-positive naive CD8 T cells. Overall study results and limits: Sequencing showed both naive subsets with comparably high diversity, and memory CD8+ cells much lower. TRBV-TRBJ usage was similar across naive CXCR3 subsets but distinct in memory cells.

Libraries were UMI-labeled 5' RACE TRB cDNA. One entry per CDR3 protein, without DNA, is what TCRdb gives after re-calling the 5' RACE reads. This table holds roughly 70,000 distinct CDR3 sequences. The genes are TRBV29-1 and TRBJ1-1. This sequence was found in a human donor in good health. Some clones in this sample may be carry-over from other donors' samples. Sequenced input: naive CXCR3- CD8+ T cells from blood. Subset specified: CD45RO-CCR7+CD27+CD95- naive CD8+ T cells lacking CXCR3 (TNR3-). The CDR3 here is CTYMGLPEGAFF.